What follows is one TCR beta chain and its context. Its cognate antigen is unknown. The data derive from a study of T cell repertoires in cytomegalovirus infection. Study-wide context: As its CMV epitopes, the study selected recently identified HLA-C-restricted and well-studied HLA-B-restricted targets. Through public TCR beta signatures, both CMV infection and matching HLA type were indicated.

V lost 7 bases and J 3 bases, leaving 16 bases between the germline ends. The CDR3 is 15 residues long. Germline V lookup: CDR1 MNHEY, CDR2 SMNVEV (reference sequence). TCRdb reanalysed the reads using MiXCR and keeps one entry per CDR3 protein. The sample lists 400,000 to 600,000 distinct CDR3 sequences; roughly 43% were seen once. Study-wide findings and caveats: Carriers of CMV and the relevant HLA type were discriminated by public TCR beta frequency. The response measured ex vivo was dominated by TCR beta clonotypes (HLA-C-restricted and CMV-specific).

The sample was cultured PBMCs, taken from culture after CMV antigen stimulation. This chain uses TRBV27 with TRBJ2-1; perhaps TRBD1 as D (5 bases). The TCR comes from a human donor in good health (CMV status not recorded). Some clones in this sample may be carry-over from other donors' samples. CDR3 sequence reads: CASISDTTNYNEQFF. The CDR3 nucleotides are TGTGCCAGCATCTCGGACACGACAAACTACAATGAGCAGTTCTTC.